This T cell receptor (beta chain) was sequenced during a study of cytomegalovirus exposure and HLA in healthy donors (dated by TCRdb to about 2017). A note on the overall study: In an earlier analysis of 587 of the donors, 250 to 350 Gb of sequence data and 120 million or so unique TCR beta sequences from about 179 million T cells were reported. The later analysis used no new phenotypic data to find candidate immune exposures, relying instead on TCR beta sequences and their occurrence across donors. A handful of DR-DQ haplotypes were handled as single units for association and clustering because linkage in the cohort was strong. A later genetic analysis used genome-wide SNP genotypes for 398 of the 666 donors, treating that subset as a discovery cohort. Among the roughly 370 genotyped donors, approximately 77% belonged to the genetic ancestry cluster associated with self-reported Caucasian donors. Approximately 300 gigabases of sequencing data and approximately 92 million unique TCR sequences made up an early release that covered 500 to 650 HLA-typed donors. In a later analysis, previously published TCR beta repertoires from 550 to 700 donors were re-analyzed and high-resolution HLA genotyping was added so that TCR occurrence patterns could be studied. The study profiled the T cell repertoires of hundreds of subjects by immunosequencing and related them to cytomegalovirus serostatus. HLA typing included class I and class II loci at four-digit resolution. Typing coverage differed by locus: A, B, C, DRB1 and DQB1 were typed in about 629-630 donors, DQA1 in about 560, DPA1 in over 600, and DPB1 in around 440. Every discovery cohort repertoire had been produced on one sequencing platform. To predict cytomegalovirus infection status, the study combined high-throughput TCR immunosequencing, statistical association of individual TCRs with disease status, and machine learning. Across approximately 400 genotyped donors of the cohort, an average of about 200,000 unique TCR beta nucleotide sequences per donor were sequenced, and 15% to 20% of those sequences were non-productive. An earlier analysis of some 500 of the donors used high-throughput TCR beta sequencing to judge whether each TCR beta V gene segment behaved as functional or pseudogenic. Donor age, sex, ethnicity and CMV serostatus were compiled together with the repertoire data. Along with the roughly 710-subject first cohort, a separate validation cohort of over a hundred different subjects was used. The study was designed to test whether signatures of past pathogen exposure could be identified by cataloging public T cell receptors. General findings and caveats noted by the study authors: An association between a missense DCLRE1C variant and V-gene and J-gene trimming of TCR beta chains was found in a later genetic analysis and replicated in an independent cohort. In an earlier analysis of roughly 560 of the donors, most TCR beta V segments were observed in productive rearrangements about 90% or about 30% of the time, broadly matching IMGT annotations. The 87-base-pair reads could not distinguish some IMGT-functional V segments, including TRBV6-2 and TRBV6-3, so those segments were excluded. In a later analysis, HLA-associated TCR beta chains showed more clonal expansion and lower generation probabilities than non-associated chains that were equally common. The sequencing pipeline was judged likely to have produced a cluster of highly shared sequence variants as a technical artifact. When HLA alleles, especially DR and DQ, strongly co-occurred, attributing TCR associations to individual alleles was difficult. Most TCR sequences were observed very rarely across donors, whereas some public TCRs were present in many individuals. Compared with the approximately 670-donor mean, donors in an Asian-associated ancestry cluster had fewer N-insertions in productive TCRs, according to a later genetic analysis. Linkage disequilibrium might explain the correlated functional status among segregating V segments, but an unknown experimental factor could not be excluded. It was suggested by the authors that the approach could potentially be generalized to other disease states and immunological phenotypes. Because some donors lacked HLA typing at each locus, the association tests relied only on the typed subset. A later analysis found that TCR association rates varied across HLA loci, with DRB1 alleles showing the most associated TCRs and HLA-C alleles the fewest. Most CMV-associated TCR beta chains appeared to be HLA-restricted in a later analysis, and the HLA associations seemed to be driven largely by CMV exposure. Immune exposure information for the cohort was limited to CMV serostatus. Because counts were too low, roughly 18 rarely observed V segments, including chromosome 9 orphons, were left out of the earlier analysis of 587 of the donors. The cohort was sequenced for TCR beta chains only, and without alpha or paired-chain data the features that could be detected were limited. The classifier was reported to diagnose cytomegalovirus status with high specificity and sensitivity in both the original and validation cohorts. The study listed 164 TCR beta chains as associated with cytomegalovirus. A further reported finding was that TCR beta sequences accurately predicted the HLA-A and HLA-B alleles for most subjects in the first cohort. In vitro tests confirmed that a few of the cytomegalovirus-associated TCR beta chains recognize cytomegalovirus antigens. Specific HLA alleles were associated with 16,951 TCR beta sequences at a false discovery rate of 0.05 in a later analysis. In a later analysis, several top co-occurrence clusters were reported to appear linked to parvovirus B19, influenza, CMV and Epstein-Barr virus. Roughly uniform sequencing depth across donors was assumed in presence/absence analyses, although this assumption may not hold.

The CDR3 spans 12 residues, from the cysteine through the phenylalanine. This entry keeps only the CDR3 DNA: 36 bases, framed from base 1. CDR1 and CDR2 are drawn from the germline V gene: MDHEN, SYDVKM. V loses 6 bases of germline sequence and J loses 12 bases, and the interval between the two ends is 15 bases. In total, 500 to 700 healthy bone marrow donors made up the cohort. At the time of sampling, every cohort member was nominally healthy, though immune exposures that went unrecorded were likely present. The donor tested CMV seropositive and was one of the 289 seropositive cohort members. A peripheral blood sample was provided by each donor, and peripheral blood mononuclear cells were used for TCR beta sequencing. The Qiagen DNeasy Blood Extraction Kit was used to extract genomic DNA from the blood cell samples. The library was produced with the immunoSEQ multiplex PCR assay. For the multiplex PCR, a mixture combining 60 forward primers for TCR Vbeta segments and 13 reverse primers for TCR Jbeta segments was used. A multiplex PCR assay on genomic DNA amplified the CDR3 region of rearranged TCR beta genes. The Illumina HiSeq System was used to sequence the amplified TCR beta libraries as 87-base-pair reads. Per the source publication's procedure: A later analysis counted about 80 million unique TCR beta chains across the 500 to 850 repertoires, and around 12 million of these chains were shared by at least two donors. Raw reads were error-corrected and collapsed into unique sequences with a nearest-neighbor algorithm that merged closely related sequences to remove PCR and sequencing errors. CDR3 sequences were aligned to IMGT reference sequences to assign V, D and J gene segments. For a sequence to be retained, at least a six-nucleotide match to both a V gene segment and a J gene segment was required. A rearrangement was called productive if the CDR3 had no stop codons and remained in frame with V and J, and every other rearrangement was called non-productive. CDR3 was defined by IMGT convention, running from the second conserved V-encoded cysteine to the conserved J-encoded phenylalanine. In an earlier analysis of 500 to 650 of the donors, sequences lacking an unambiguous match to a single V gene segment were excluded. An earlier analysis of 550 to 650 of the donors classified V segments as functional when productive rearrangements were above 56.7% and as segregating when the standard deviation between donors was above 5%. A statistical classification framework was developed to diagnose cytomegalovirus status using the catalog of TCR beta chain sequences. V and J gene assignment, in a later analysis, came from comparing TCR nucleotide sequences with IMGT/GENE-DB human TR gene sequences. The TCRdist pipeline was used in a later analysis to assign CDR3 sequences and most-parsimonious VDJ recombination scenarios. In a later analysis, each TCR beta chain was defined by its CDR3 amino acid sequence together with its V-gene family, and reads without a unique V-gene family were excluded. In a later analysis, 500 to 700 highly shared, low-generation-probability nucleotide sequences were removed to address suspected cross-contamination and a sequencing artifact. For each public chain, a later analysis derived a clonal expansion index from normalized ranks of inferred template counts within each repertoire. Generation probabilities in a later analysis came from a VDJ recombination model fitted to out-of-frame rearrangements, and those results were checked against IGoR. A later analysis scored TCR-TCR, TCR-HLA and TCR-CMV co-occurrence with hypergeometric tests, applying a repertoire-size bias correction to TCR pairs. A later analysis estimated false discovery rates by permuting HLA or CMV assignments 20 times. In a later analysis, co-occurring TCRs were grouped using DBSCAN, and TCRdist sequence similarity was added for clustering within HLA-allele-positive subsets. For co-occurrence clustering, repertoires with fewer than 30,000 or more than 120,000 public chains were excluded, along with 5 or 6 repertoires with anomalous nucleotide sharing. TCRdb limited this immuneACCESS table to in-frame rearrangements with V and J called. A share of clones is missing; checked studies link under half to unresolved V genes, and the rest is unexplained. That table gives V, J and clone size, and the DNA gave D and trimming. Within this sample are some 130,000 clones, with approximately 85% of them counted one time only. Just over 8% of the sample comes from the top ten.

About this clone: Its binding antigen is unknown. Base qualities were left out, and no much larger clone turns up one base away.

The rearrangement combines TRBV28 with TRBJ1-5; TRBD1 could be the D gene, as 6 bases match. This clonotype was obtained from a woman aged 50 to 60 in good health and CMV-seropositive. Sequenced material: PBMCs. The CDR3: CASSLPGTLQHF. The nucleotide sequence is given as TGTGCCAGCAGCCTCCCCGGGACACTCCAGCATTTT.